The rows below give T cell receptor beta chains drawn from one sample of a study of cytomegalovirus exposure and HLA in healthy donors. Assay used: immunoSEQ multiplex PCR; TCRdb lists only in-frame clones, some missing. The repertoire consists of about 340,000 clones, with about nine tenths occurring once and the leading ten covering roughly 0.8%. Sequencing was performed on PBMCs. All receptors come from a woman aged 18-29 years in good health and CMV-seronegative. The conserved cysteine and the conserved F or W are not part of the CDR3 here. Rows give clone size only sometimes, using once, few, many, or a class for an expanded clone.

clone_size | j_call | v_call | cdr3_aa
. | TRBJ1-5 | TRBV7-2 | ASSQRPSSNQPQH
. | TRBJ1-5 | TRBV19 | ASSIQDRVNQPQH
. | TRBJ2-1 | TRBV27 | ASSPQPPGQGLYNEQF
once | TRBJ2-3 | TRBV29-1 | SVGPRSTDTQY
. | TRBJ1-5 | TRBV28 | ASSPRTGVLGQPQH
. | TRBJ1-2 | TRBV6-4 | ASSDSMRQSYT
. | TRBJ2-7 | TRBV2 | ASSKGNYEQY
. | TRBJ1-1 | TRBV28 | ATKIQGYTEAF
. | TRBJ2-1 | TRBV6-5 | ASSQTGTSSNEQF
. | TRBJ2-7 | TRBV2 | ASSEYWTDLSYEQY
. | TRBJ1-2 | TRBV29-1 | SVSPAPDSYYGYT
. | TRBJ1-1 | TRBV6-5 | ASSYRGGMNTEAF
. | TRBJ2-7 | TRBV6-1 | ASSEAWGLAVTPREQY
once | TRBJ2-5 | TRBV7-2 | ASSLLAGLSETQY
. | TRBJ1-2 | TRBV7-2 | ASSQGRPTGGYT
. | TRBJ2-1 | TRBV27 | ASSNQDSLPYNEQF
once | TRBJ2-2 | TRBV29-1 | SVDGPPGELF
. | TRBJ1-3 | TRBV6-6 | ASSYSITGGGNTIY
. | TRBJ2-1 | TRBV29-1 | SVAGTGTSYNEQF
. | TRBJ2-3 | TRBV29-1 | SVDRGTQY
. | TRBJ2-6 | TRBV27 | ASRPQGAAGANVLT
. | TRBJ1-3 | TRBV18 | ASSPLGQPSGNTIY
. | TRBJ2-5 | TRBV27 | ASSPRPHSETQY
. | TRBJ2-3 | TRBV28 | ASSSRDYNTDTQY
. | TRBJ2-1 | TRBV10-3 | AIRGQGSYNEQF
. | TRBJ2-5 | TRBV5-8 | ASSSGGGAGEETQY
once | TRBJ1-1 | TRBV7-9 | ASSLGGFAEAF
. | TRBJ1-1 | TRBV15 | ATRSGETEAF
. | TRBJ1-2 | TRBV6-1 | ASTEGWTANGYT
. | TRBJ1-5 | TRBV10-3 | ATKNPTGEGQPQH
. | TRBJ1-2 | TRBV27 | ASSLWQGINYGYT
. | TRBJ2-5 | TRBV5-6 | ASRNEQGARETQY
. | TRBJ2-7 | TRBV4-3 | ASSQDRGGGYEQY
. | TRBJ2-7 | TRBV4-1 | ASSQELGQGYEQY
few | TRBJ1-1 | TRBV5-1 | ASSGRDRGKAEAF
once | TRBJ2-3 | TRBV10-3 | AISVSGSTDTQY
. | TRBJ2-1 | TRBV6-1 | ASSELEVGGSATYNEQF
. | TRBJ2-7 | TRBV4-2 | ASSQDLGLSYEQY
. | TRBJ2-5 | TRBV2 | ASSGTGAGETQY
once | TRBJ2-7 | TRBV11-2 | ASSLGGSGAEYEQY
. | TRBJ2-1 | TRBV6-6 | ASSYNSGWDDEQF
. | TRBJ2-6 | TRBV5-1 | ASSLGQGGTGANVLT
once | . | TRBV29-1 | SVEGDYEQY
. | TRBJ2-7 | TRBV4-3 | ASSQQTGTGGSYEQY